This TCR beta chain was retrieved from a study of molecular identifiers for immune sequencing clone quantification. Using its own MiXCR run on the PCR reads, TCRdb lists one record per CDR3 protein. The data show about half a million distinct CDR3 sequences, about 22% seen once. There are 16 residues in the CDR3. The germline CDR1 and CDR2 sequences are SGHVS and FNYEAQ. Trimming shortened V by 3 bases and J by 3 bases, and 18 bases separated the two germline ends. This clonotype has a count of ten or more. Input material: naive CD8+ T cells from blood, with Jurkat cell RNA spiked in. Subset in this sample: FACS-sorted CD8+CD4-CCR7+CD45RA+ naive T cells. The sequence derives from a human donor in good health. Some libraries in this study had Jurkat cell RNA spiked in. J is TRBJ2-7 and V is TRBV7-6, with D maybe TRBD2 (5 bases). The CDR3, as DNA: TGTGCCAGCAGCTTTAGCTCTCTGGACGGGGACTACGAGCAGTACTTC. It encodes CASSFSSLDGDYEQYF.